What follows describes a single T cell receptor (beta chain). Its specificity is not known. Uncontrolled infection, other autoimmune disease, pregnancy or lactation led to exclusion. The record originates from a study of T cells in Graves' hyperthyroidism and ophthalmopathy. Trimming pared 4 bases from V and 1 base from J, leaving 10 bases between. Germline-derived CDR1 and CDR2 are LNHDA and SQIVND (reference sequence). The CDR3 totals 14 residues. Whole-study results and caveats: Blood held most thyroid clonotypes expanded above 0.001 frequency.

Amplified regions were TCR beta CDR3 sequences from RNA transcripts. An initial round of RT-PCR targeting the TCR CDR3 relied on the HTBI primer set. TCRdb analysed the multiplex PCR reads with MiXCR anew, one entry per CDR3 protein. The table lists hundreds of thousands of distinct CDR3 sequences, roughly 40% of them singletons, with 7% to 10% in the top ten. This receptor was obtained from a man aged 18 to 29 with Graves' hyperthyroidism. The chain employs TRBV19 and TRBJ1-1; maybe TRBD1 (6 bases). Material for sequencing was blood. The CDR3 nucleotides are TGTGCCAGTAGTAGGGCAGGGGAGAACACTGAAGCTTTCTTT. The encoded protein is CASSRAGENTEAFF.